These 10 T cell receptor beta chains originate from one sample sequenced in a study of technical replicates of blood from a handful of donors (dated by TCRdb to the late 2010s). The library was prepared using the immunoSEQ multiplex PCR assay. TCRdb limited this immuneACCESS table to in-frame rearrangements with V and J called. A share of clones is missing; checked studies link under half to unresolved V genes, and the rest is unexplained. Within this sample are tens of thousands of clones, with approximately 94% of them counted one time only. In total, the top ten clones hold 0.3% to 0.5% of the sample. The sequencing input was T cells isolated from PBMCs. The receptors here all came from a human donor in good health.

V usage is TRBV30 and J usage is TRBJ2-1; TRBD2 matches 10 bases. The CDR3 extends over 14 amino acids. The germline gives CDR1 GTSNPN, CDR2 SVGIG (reference sequence). The V segment lost 5 bases and the J segment 3 bases; nucleotides outside the gene matches: 4. In DNA, the CDR3 is TGTGCCTGGGGCACTAGCGGGATCTACAATGAGCAGTTCTTC. Residues: CAWGTSGIYNEQFF.

In this sample, this clone turned up a few times. CDR3 sequence (DNA): TGTGCCAGCAGCTTACTCGGGGATCGGGATGAAAAACTGTTTTTT. Its translation: CASSLLGDRDEKLFF. V gene TRBV7-9 combines with J gene TRBJ1-4; no definite D call. This CDR3 is built from 15 residues. The V end was cut by 2 bases, the J end by 6 bases, with 13 bases between. The germline V gene has CDR1 SEHNR and CDR2 FQNEAQ (reference sequence).

CDR3 nucleotides: TGTGCCAGCACCAACCAACCGGGGGGTGCGCAGTTCTTC. Translating it yields CASTNQPGGAQFF. The rearrangement links TRBV7-3 to TRBJ2-1; the match to TRBD2 covers 7 bases. This CDR3 is built from 13 residues. V was pared by 7 bases and J by 12 bases, with 12 bases of the junction left unmatched. Germline lookup yields CDR1 SGHTA and CDR2 FQGTGA.

This chain links TRBV28 with TRBJ1-5, with D possibly being TRBD1 (6 bases). The CDR3 consists of 16 residues. CDR1 is MDHEN and CDR2 is SYDVKM in the germline V gene. V was clipped by 4 bases and J by 1 base, with 14 bases between them. The CDR3 loop reads CASSSYRVGSNQPQHF. The CDR3 DNA sequence: TGTGCCAGCAGTTCCTACAGGGTAGGGAGCAATCAGCCCCAGCATTTT.

The chain combines TRBV19 with TRBJ2-7, with 10 bases fitting TRBD2. Germline CDR1 is LNHDA and CDR2 is SQIVND (reference sequence). The CDR3 contains 14 residues. V shed 5 bases, J shed 7 bases, and the junction held 8 bases outside the gene matches. The CDR3 region has the DNA TGTGCCAGTAGTTCCGGGACTAGCGTAAGGGAGCAGTACTTC. It translates to CASSSGTSVREQYF.

The V call is TRBV6-5, the J call TRBJ1-5, with D possibly being TRBD1 (5 bases). The germline V and J ends were trimmed by 5 bases and 3 bases, with 11 bases remaining between them. Germline V gene sequence: CDR1 MNHEY, CDR2 SVGAGI. The CDR3 spans 14 residues. The CDR3 here is CASSRQGINQPQHF. CDR3 nucleotides: TGTGCCAGCAGTCGGCAGGGCATCAATCAGCCCCAGCATTTT.

This clone was seen just once. CDR3 sequence: CASSHRAVIERETQYF. Here the CDR3 DNA reads TGCGCCAGCAGCCACAGGGCGGTTATTGAGAGGGAGACCCAGTACTTC. The J gene is TRBJ2-5, the V gene TRBV4-1; tentatively, D is TRBD1 (5 bases). The germline V gene encodes CDR1 MGHRA and CDR2 YSYEKL. The CDR3 is 16 amino acids. V gave up 3 bases and J gave up 5 bases, with 19 bases separating them.

The chain combines TRBV6-5 with TRBJ2-7; 9 bases fit TRBD1. This CDR3 contains 12 residues. The junction had 0 bases not matched to a gene; V was cut back by 4 bases and J by 5 bases. The V gene's germline CDR1 is MNHEY and CDR2 SVGAGI. CDR3 region: CASSWTGDEQYF. The CDR3 nucleotides read TGTGCCAGCAGTTGGACAGGGGACGAGCAGTACTTC.

The CDR3 reads CASSFHQGGYNEQFF. The CDR3 DNA follows: TGTGCCAGCAGCTTTCATCAGGGGGGCTACAATGAGCAGTTCTTC. The chain uses TRBV7-9 and TRBJ2-1, with a tentative D call TRBD1 (7 bases). From germline, CDR1 is SEHNR and CDR2 FQNEAQ (reference sequence). V was pared by 3 bases and J by 3 bases, with 12 bases between. The CDR3 length is 15 residues.

The V gene is TRBV9, the J gene TRBJ2-2; 7 bases align to TRBD1. Germline V CDR1 and CDR2: SGDLS, YYNGEE. This CDR3 spans 15 amino acids. Unmatched junction bases numbered 10, after V lost 6 bases and J lost 5 bases. In DNA form, the CDR3 reads TGTGCCAGCACCACCGGACAGGCGAGAACCGGGGAGCTGTTTTTT. Its protein is CASTTGQARTGELFF.